This T cell receptor beta chain was sequenced for a study of tumour-infiltrating T cells in Burkitt lymphoma. Germline V lookup: CDR1 GTSNPN, CDR2 SVGIG (reference sequence). This CDR3 has 13 amino acids. The germline V and J ends were trimmed by 4 bases and 7 bases, with 11 bases remaining between them. This clone has a handful of counts. Data came from immunoSEQ multiplex PCR; TCRdb stores just in-frame clones and leaves some out. The sample records fewer than 3,000 clones, around 24% being singletons. Sequenced sample: tumor tissue from a relapse. The chain employs TRBV30 and TRBJ1-6, with D hard to call. This sequence was found in a human donor with relapsed Burkitt lymphoma. Some clones in this sample may be carry-over from other donors' samples. CDR3 sequence reads: CAWTNLGNSPLHF. CDR3 sequence (DNA): TGTGCCTGGACTAATTTGGGGAATTCACCCCTCCACTTT.